The rows below give T cell receptor beta chains drawn from one sample of a study of Ad26.COV2.S vaccination and SARS-CoV-2 variants. The protocol was immunoSEQ multiplex PCR, while the TCRdb copy is restricted to in-frame clones and leaves out a portion. The sample consists of 350,000 to 450,000 clones, over 75% of them appearing once. Here the sequenced sample was peripheral blood, taken in a trial of Ad26.COV2.S vaccine versus placebo. The receptors originated from a person between 18 and 59 years old who received the Ad26.COV2.S COVID-19 vaccine or a placebo. The CDR3 runs from the conserved cysteine through the conserved F or W. The D gene is left open where the match is weak. Clone size, where shown, is once, few, many, or a class for clones that have expanded.

V: TRBV19
D: TRBD2
J: TRBJ2-3
size: -
length: 17
CDR3: CASSIAPGLASTDTQYF
DNA: TGTGCCAGTAGTATAGCCCCTGGACTAGCTAGCACAGATACGCAGTATTTT

V: TRBV19
D: -
J: TRBJ2-1
size: -
length: 16
CDR3: CASSIDERPSYNEQFF
DNA: TGTGCCAGTAGTATAGACGAGCGGCCCTCCTACAATGAGCAGTTCTTC

V: TRBV5-4
D: -
J: TRBJ1-1
size: -
length: 15
CDR3: CASSFGSRALREPFF
DNA: TGTGCCAGCAGCTTCGGTTCGCGTGCATTAAGGGAGCCTTTCTTT

V: TRBV11-2
D: -
J: TRBJ2-7
size: -
length: 16
CDR3: CASSLDGRRRADEQYF
DNA: TGTGCCAGCAGCTTAGACGGCCGCAGGAGGGCGGACGAGCAGTACTTC

V: TRBV18
D: TRBD2
J: TRBJ2-1
size: -
length: 16
CDR3: CASSPALAGNANEQFF
DNA: TGTGCCAGCTCACCCGCACTAGCGGGAAATGCGAATGAGCAGTTCTTC

V: TRBV4-1
D: -
J: TRBJ1-3
size: -
length: 18
CDR3: CASSQGIAGPLSGNTIYF
DNA: TGCGCCAGCAGCCAAGGTATAGCAGGGCCACTCTCTGGAAACACCATATATTTT

V: TRBV18
D: -
J: TRBJ1-2
size: once
length: 12
CDR3: CASSHRERGYTF
DNA: TGTGCCAGCTCCCATAGGGAGCGGGGCTACACCTTC

V: TRBV29-1
D: TRBD1
J: TRBJ1-4
size: -
length: 13
CDR3: CSAAGQGGEKLFF
DNA: TGCAGCGCTGCGGGACAGGGAGGGGAAAAACTGTTTTTT

V: TRBV6-4
D: -
J: TRBJ1-2
size: -
length: 16
CDR3: CASSRTGVVTIDGYTF
DNA: TGTGCCAGCAGTAGGACCGGGGTAGTAACTATCGATGGCTACACCTTC

V: TRBV6-1
D: -
J: TRBJ2-3
size: -
length: 12
CDR3: CASSDFSLTQYF
DNA: TGTGCCAGCAGTGATTTCAGTCTGACGCAGTATTTT

V: TRBV5-1
D: -
J: TRBJ1-2
size: -
length: 15
CDR3: CASSLGGGTSYGYTF
DNA: TGCGCCAGCAGCTTGGGTGGGGGTACGAGCTATGGCTACACCTTC

V: TRBV3-1/TRBV3-2
D: -
J: TRBJ1-2
size: -
length: 20
CDR3: CASSQEAVEGERPVGYGYTF
DNA: TGTGCCAGCAGCCAAGAGGCGGTTGAGGGGGAACGGCCTGTAGGCTATGGCTACACCTTC

V: TRBV5-8
D: -
J: TRBJ2-7
size: once
length: 12
CDR3: CASSLVAYEQYF
DNA: TGTGCCAGCAGCTTGGTGGCCTACGAGCAGTACTTC

V: TRBV6-6
D: TRBD1
J: TRBJ1-1
size: -
length: 12
CDR3: CASSYGGTVAFF
DNA: TGTGCCAGCAGTTACGGTGGGACAGTAGCTTTCTTT

V: TRBV2
D: -
J: TRBJ2-3
size: -
length: 14
CDR3: CASGTSSFRDTQYF
DNA: TGTGCCAGCGGGACGTCTAGCTTTAGAGATACGCAGTATTTT

V: TRBV15
D: -
J: TRBJ2-3
size: -
length: 13
CDR3: CATSRDSPDTQYF
DNA: TGTGCCACCAGCAGAGATAGCCCAGATACGCAGTATTTT

V: TRBV28
D: -
J: TRBJ2-1
size: once
length: 15
CDR3: CASSPWGISYNEQFF
DNA: TGTGCCAGCAGTCCCTGGGGTATCTCCTACAATGAGCAGTTCTTC

V: TRBV28
D: TRBD1
J: TRBJ1-1
size: few
length: 13
CDR3: CASRRGLNTEAFF
DNA: TGTGCCAGCAGGAGGGGGCTGAACACTGAAGCTTTCTTT

V: TRBV4-3
D: TRBD1
J: TRBJ1-2
size: -
length: 15
CDR3: CASSQGRGQGYGYTF
DNA: TGCGCCAGCAGCCAAGGGAGGGGACAGGGGTATGGCTACACCTTC

V: TRBV6-5
D: -
J: TRBJ2-1
size: -
length: 15
CDR3: CASALSSFPVYEQFF
DNA: TGTGCCAGCGCACTATCTAGCTTCCCGGTCTATGAGCAGTTCTTC

V: TRBV4-2
D: TRBD1
J: TRBJ1-2
size: -
length: 18
CDR3: CASSQVGTGLLANYGYTF
DNA: TGTGCCAGCAGCCAAGTCGGGACAGGCCTCCTTGCTAACTATGGCTACACCTTC

V: TRBV5-4
D: -
J: TRBJ2-4
size: -
length: 15
CDR3: CASSSNVESKNIQYF
DNA: TGTGCCAGCAGCTCTAATGTCGAGTCCAAAAACATTCAGTACTTC

V: TRBV28
D: TRBD2
J: TRBJ2-2
size: -
length: 17
CDR3: CASSPGIAGQNTGELFF
DNA: TGTGCCAGCAGCCCCGGGATAGCGGGGCAGAACACCGGGGAGCTGTTTTTT

V: TRBV4-2
D: TRBD2
J: TRBJ2-3
size: once
length: 19
CDR3: CASSQDTGGWGGSTDTQYF
DNA: TGTGCCAGCAGCCAAGATACTGGGGGATGGGGGGGATCCACAGATACGCAGTATTTT

V: TRBV28
D: -
J: TRBJ1-5
size: few
length: 12
CDR3: CATRGSGQPQHF
DNA: TGTGCCACCCGGGGCAGTGGACAGCCCCAGCATTTT

V: TRBV7-9
D: TRBD2
J: TRBJ2-7
size: -
length: 14
CDR3: CASSRSGNSYEQYF
DNA: TGTGCCAGCAGTCGAAGCGGGAACTCCTACGAGCAGTACTTC

V: TRBV29-1
D: TRBD2
J: TRBJ2-5
size: -
length: 13
CDR3: CSAGLANQETQYF
DNA: TGCAGCGCGGGACTAGCGAACCAAGAGACCCAGTACTTC

V: TRBV7-6
D: -
J: TRBJ2-2
size: once
length: 13
CDR3: CASSSREAGELFF
DNA: TGTGCCAGCAGCTCCAGGGAGGCCGGGGAGCTGTTTTTT

V: TRBV9
D: -
J: TRBJ2-3
size: -
length: 12
CDR3: CASSRHTDTQYF
DNA: TGTGCCAGCAGCAGACACACAGATACGCAGTATTTT

V: TRBV5-1
D: TRBD1
J: TRBJ1-2
size: -
length: 15
CDR3: CASSLSAGGGFGYTF
DNA: TGCGCCAGCAGCTTGTCCGCAGGGGGCGGGTTTGGCTACACCTTC

V: TRBV7-3
D: -
J: TRBJ2-2
size: few
length: 13
CDR3: CASSPRGHGELFF
DNA: TGTGCCAGCAGCCCCCGGGGCCACGGGGAGCTGTTTTTT

V: TRBV10-3
D: TRBD2
J: TRBJ2-1
size: -
length: 16
CDR3: CAIRGSQGLGSNEQFF
DNA: TGTGCCATCAGAGGGTCCCAGGGACTAGGGAGTAATGAGCAGTTCTTC

V: TRBV7-3
D: TRBD2
J: TRBJ2-7
size: -
length: 16
CDR3: CASSSRLAGGLSEQYF
DNA: TGTGCCAGCAGCTCACGACTAGCGGGAGGCCTCAGCGAGCAGTACTTC

V: TRBV28
D: -
J: TRBJ2-7
size: -
length: 15
CDR3: CASNSQWRGSYEQYF
DNA: TGTGCCAGCAACAGCCAGTGGAGGGGTTCATACGAGCAGTACTTC

V: TRBV3-1/TRBV3-2
D: -
J: TRBJ1-1
size: -
length: 15
CDR3: CASSQEVSGSPEAFF
DNA: TGTGCCAGCAGCCAAGAAGTATCGGGGTCCCCTGAAGCTTTCTTT

V: TRBV28
D: -
J: TRBJ2-7
size: once
length: 18
CDR3: CASSLTSGGTVSADEQYF
DNA: TGTGCCAGCAGTCTGACCTCTGGCGGGACGGTCTCGGCCGACGAGCAGTACTTC

V: TRBV5-1
D: TRBD2
J: TRBJ2-2
size: -
length: 18
CDR3: CASSFGGLAGTNTGELFF
DNA: TGCGCCAGCAGCTTCGGTGGACTAGCGGGAACGAACACCGGGGAGCTGTTTTTT

V: TRBV12-5
D: -
J: TRBJ2-1
size: -
length: 17
CDR3: CASGLVLTGNPPSTQFF
DNA: TGTGCTAGTGGTTTGGTCCTAACAGGGAACCCACCCTCCACCCAGTTCTTC

V: TRBV28
D: TRBD2
J: TRBJ2-6
size: -
length: 17
CDR3: CASSSGRRESGANVLTF
DNA: TGTGCCAGCAGCTCCGGGAGGCGGGAGTCTGGGGCCAACGTCCTGACTTTC

V: TRBV6-1
D: -
J: TRBJ2-5
size: -
length: 14
CDR3: CASSESLARETQYF
DNA: TGTGCCAGCAGTGAATCCCTTGCCCGGGAGACCCAGTACTTC

V: TRBV5-1
D: -
J: TRBJ2-7
size: -
length: 15
CDR3: CASSLGGKNSYEQYF
DNA: TGCGCCAGCAGCTTGGGCGGGAAAAACTCCTACGAGCAGTACTTC

V: TRBV28
D: -
J: TRBJ2-2
size: -
length: 11
CDR3: CASKYTGELFF
DNA: TGTGCCAGCAAGTACACCGGGGAGCTGTTTTTT

V: TRBV7-6
D: -
J: TRBJ2-7
size: -
length: 14
CDR3: CASSLGAGSYEQYF
DNA: TGTGCCAGCAGCTTAGGGGCAGGGTCCTACGAGCAGTACTTC

V: TRBV27
D: -
J: TRBJ2-7
size: -
length: 14
CDR3: CASSLGGNSYEQYF
DNA: TGTGCCAGCAGTTTAGGGGGGAACTCCTACGAGCAGTACTTC

V: TRBV27
D: TRBD2
J: TRBJ2-7
size: -
length: 14
CDR3: CASRLAGADYEQYF
DNA: TGTGCCAGCAGATTAGCGGGAGCGGACTACGAGCAGTACTTC

V: TRBV28
D: TRBD2
J: TRBJ2-5
size: -
length: 15
CDR3: CASSLPQAGVETQYF
DNA: TGTGCCAGCAGTCTCCCCCAAGCGGGAGTAGAGACCCAGTACTTC

V: TRBV5-1
D: TRBD1
J: TRBJ2-5
size: -
length: 13
CDR3: CASRRQGGETQYF
DNA: TGCGCCAGCAGGCGACAGGGGGGAGAGACCCAGTACTTC

V: TRBV10-3
D: TRBD1
J: TRBJ2-7
size: once
length: 16
CDR3: CAISESSQGAPYEQYF
DNA: TGTGCCATCAGTGAGTCATCGCAGGGGGCCCCCTACGAGCAGTACTTC

V: TRBV3-1/TRBV3-2
D: -
J: TRBJ2-6
size: once
length: 17
CDR3: CASSQGDLISGANVLTF
DNA: TGTGCCAGCAGCCAGGGGGACCTTATCTCTGGGGCCAACGTCCTGACTTTC

V: TRBV3-1/TRBV3-2
D: -
J: TRBJ1-1
size: -
length: 14
CDR3: CASSQSVVGTEAFF
DNA: TGTGCCAGCAGCCAATCCGTGGTGGGGACTGAAGCTTTCTTT

V: TRBV20-1
D: -
J: TRBJ2-3
size: -
length: 8
CDR3: CSADGLSF
DNA: TGCAGTGCAGACGGGCTCTCTTTT

V: TRBV3-1/TRBV3-2
D: TRBD2
J: TRBJ2-7
size: -
length: 15
CDR3: CASSHSGGTNYEQYF
DNA: TGTGCCAGCAGCCATTCTGGCGGGACTAACTACGAGCAGTACTTC

V: TRBV4-2
D: -
J: TRBJ2-1
size: once
length: 13
CDR3: CASSQEARDLQFF
DNA: TGTGCCAGCAGCCAAGAGGCCCGGGACCTACAGTTCTTC

V: TRBV7-9
D: TRBD2
J: TRBJ2-7
size: -
length: 13
CDR3: CASSLGTSFGQYF
DNA: TGTGCCAGCAGCTTAGGGACTAGTTTCGGGCAGTACTTC

V: TRBV28
D: -
J: TRBJ1-3
size: -
length: 15
CDR3: CASSLTPGSGNTIYF
DNA: TGTGCCAGCAGTTTGACCCCAGGGAGCGGAAACACCATATATTTT